This entry describes one T cell receptor beta chain. These data come from a study of cytotoxic CD8 clonotypes in ibrutinib-treated CLL. Study overall: Once patients had received a median about twelve months of treatment, range 6 to 36, response samples were obtained.

Germline CDR1 MDHEN, CDR2 SYDVKM. V dropped 4 bases and J dropped 4 bases, with 9 bases sitting between them. This CDR3 is 13 amino acids long. Sequenced by immunoSEQ multiplex PCR; TCRdb stores in-frame clones only, minus some. The data hold about 85,000 clones, with more than 75% observed a single time. The chain uses TRBV28 and TRBJ2-3, with D uncertain. The TCR was taken from a human donor with chronic lymphocytic leukemia. Sequenced material: PBMCs, taken after 12 months of ibrutinib treatment. CDR3 sequence (DNA): TGTGCCAGCAGTTCCGGGTCCCCAGATACGCAGTATTTT. It translates to CASSSGSPDTQYF.